Each of the 18 T cell receptor beta chains below was sequenced from the same sample in a study of blood T cell repertoires in COVID-19. This table comes from immunoSEQ multiplex PCR, and its TCRdb copy is limited to in-frame clones, with some not included. The repertoire has more than 200,000 clones, over 80% of them found once; the top ten carry roughly 27%. The sequenced sample was peripheral blood. These receptors originate from a man aged 40-49 years with acute or convalescent COVID-19.

V and J are TRBV19 and TRBJ2-1; 12 bases are a match to TRBD2. The CDR3 length is 18 residues. V dropped 2 bases and J dropped 9; count of bases not matched to a gene: 14. Germline-derived CDR1 and CDR2 are LNHDA and SQIVND (reference sequence). The CDR3 nucleotides are TGTGCCAGTAGTATATGGCTAGCGGGAGGGCGAGGAACGGGTGAGCAGTTCTTC. Encoded protein: CASSIWLAGGRGTGEQFF.

Comments on this clone: Other nucleotide sequences in the sample specify the same CDR3. V gene TRBV18 combines with J gene TRBJ1-4; the match to TRBD1 covers 9 bases. The CDR3 contains 14 residues. The J segment lost 5 bases and the V segment lost 6 bases, leaving 4 bases of the junction unmatched. CDR1 KGHSH and CDR2 LQKENI come from the germline V gene. CDR3 bases: TGTGCCAGCTCCCCAGGACAGGGGAATGAAAAACTGTTTTTT. Protein product: CASSPGQGNEKLFF.

The chain links TRBV6-1 to TRBJ1-4; D call uncertain. The length of the CDR3 is 15 residues. V dropped 2 bases and J dropped 3 bases, with 10 bases sitting between them. Looked up from germline, CDR1 is MNHNS and CDR2 is SASEGT. This CDR3 reads CASSEQSGANEKLFF. The CDR3 region has the DNA TGTGCCAGCAGTGAACAATCCGGAGCTAATGAAAAACTGTTTTTT.

This chain links TRBV3-1 (or the pseudogene TRBV3-2) with TRBJ2-2, with D uncertain. Germline CDR1 reads LGHDT; CDR2 reads YNNKEL (reference sequence). This CDR3 is 13 amino acids long. V shed 4 bases and J shed 4 bases, with 7 bases lying between them. The CDR3 is CASSPRATGELFF. CDR3 nucleotide sequence: TGTGCCAGCAGCCCGCGTGCCACCGGGGAGCTGTTTTTT.

The chain couples TRBV10-1 to TRBJ2-1, with 12 bases identical to TRBD2. J gave up 7 bases and V 9 bases, and 4 bases lay outside the gene matches. The CDR3 has 13 amino acids. Germline-derived CDR1 and CDR2 are WNHNN and SYGVQD (reference sequence). This chain's CDR3 is CASGTSGFNEQFF. The CDR3 DNA reads as TGCGCCAGTGGGACTAGCGGGTTTAATGAGCAGTTCTTC.

This chain connects TRBV30 to TRBJ2-7, with a tentative D call TRBD1 (5 bases). Trimming shortened V by 5 bases and J by 3 bases, and 8 bases separated the two germline ends. This CDR3 comprises 11 residues. Germline assignment: CDR1 GTSNPN and CDR2 SVGIG (reference sequence). The CDR3 coding sequence is TGTGCCTGGGGGGCCCTCTACGAGCAGTACTTC. Translating gives CAWGALYEQYF.

The chain couples TRBV6-1 to TRBJ2-7, with D hard to call. The V gene lost 2 bases and the J gene lost 3 bases, with 11 bases spanning the gap. The CDR3 loop spans 14 amino acids. The germline V gene encodes CDR1 MNHNS and CDR2 SASEGT. The DNA of the CDR3 is TGTGCCAGCAGTGAACCTTTCTCTAACTACGAGCAGTACTTC. It codes for CASSEPFSNYEQYF.

This clone turned up a few times. The same CDR3 is also encoded by other DNA sequences in this sample. The chain recombines TRBV2 with TRBJ1-1; TRBD1 matches at 8 bases. The CDR3 has 14 amino acids. V dropped 4 bases and J dropped 1; count of bases not matched to a gene: 2. Germline CDR1 and CDR2: SNHLY and FYNNEI. CDR3 region: CASSGQGRNTEAFF. Here the CDR3 DNA reads TGTGCCAGCAGTGGACAGGGGAGGAACACTGAAGCTTTCTTT.

The V call is TRBV7-3, the J call TRBJ2-3; D gene ambiguous. The CDR3 is made up of 14 amino acids. Germline CDR1 SGHTA, CDR2 FQGTGA. V was pared by 3 bases and J by 0 bases, with 7 bases between. For the CDR3, the DNA is TGTGCCAGCAGCTTGCAACACAGCACAGATACGCAGTATTTT. Amino acids: CASSLQHSTDTQYF.

The chain combines TRBV29-1 with TRBJ2-5, with a possible D match to TRBD1 (5 bases). V lost 3 bases to trimming and J lost 4 bases, with 9 bases between them. Germline CDR1 is SQVTM and CDR2 is ANQGSEA. The CDR3 contains 12 residues. The CDR3: CSVDPRGETQYF. The CDR3 nucleotides are TGCAGCGTTGACCCTAGGGGAGAGACCCAGTACTTC.

The table lists this clone with a count of one. The rearrangement uses TRBV7-2 and TRBJ2-1, with 7 bases matching TRBD1. Germline V CDR1 and CDR2: SGHTA, FQGNSA. The CDR3 contains 16 residues. J lost 0 bases, V lost 7 bases, and 9 bases had no gene match. CDR3 residues: CASTNRGPASYNEQFF. The CDR3 DNA follows: TGTGCCAGCACTAACAGGGGTCCCGCCTCCTACAATGAGCAGTTCTTC.

This chain joins TRBV7-2 and TRBJ1-1; maybe TRBD1 (6 bases). The V gene's germline CDR1 is SGHTA and CDR2 FQGNSA. V dropped 3 bases and J dropped 0 bases, with 11 bases sitting between them. There are 15 residues in the CDR3. The CDR3 nucleotides are TGTGCCAGCAGCTTTCCAGGGGTCCTGAACACTGAAGCTTTCTTT. It specifies CASSFPGVLNTEAFF.

This clone was picked up a small number of times. V usage is TRBV29-1 and J usage is TRBJ2-6, with D unclear. Germline CDR1 reads SQVTM; CDR2 reads ANQGSEA. The CDR3 runs to 14 residues. Trimming pared 4 bases from V and 2 bases from J, leaving 9 bases between. This chain's CDR3 is CSVGASAGANVLTF. CDR3 DNA sequence: TGCAGCGTTGGGGCGTCCGCTGGGGCCAACGTCCTGACTTTC.

This clone was recorded a few times. The V gene is TRBV7-2, the J gene TRBJ2-3; TRBD2 aligns across 8 bases. In germline, CDR1 is SGHTA, CDR2 FQGNSA. The V segment lost 5 bases and the J segment 5 bases; nucleotides outside the gene matches: 6. This CDR3 spans 14 amino acids. The chain's CDR3 is CASSPSGSQDTQYF. As DNA, the CDR3 is TGTGCCAGCAGCCCCAGCGGGAGCCAAGATACGCAGTATTTT. Filled out from reference TRBV7-2 and TRBJ2-3, the complete variable domain reads GAGVSQSPSNKVTEKGKDVELRCDPISGHTALYWYRQSLGQGLEFLIYFQGNSAPDKSGLPSDRFSAERTGGSVSTLTIQRTQQEDSAVYLCASSPSGSQDTQYFGPGTRLTVL.

The chain is built from TRBV30 and TRBJ1-5; no reliable D call. The V end was cut by 5 bases, the J end by 0 bases, with 5 bases between. Germline V CDR1 and CDR2: GTSNPN, SVGIG (reference sequence). The CDR3 length is 12 residues. The CDR3 loop is CAWGHSNQPQHF. The DNA of the CDR3 is TGTGCCTGGGGTCATAGCAATCAGCCCCAGCATTTT.

J is TRBJ2-1 and V is TRBV5-5, with 8 nucleotides matching TRBD1. CDR3 size: 15 residues. Germline CDR1 is SGHKS and CDR2 is YYEKEE (reference sequence). Trimming removed 4 bases from V and 6 bases from J; junction bases left unmatched: 9. The CDR3 nucleotides read TGTGCCAGCAGCCCTACCGGACAGGGAGGCAATGAGCAGTTCTTC. It is translated as CASSPTGQGGNEQFF.

The V and J genes are TRBV6-5 and TRBJ2-1; 8 nucleotides align to TRBD1. The CDR3 consists of 15 residues. The V gene's germline CDR1 is MNHEY and CDR2 SVGAGI. Trimming at V came to 7 bases and at J to 9 bases, leaving 14 bases not matched to a gene. CDR3 nucleotides: TGTGCCAGCAAGTGGGGACAGGCCGGTGGTGGTGAGCAGTTCTTC. Translation: CASKWGQAGGGEQFF.

The chain couples TRBV6-4 to TRBJ1-1; TRBD1 agrees at 10 bases. Germline CDR1 MRHNA, CDR2 SNTAGT. Trimming cost V 2 bases and J 4 bases; bases outside gene matches: 7. The CDR3 has 16 residues. The chain's CDR3 is CASSDKTGGEGTEAFF. As DNA, the CDR3 is TGTGCCAGCAGTGACAAGACAGGGGGCGAAGGCACTGAAGCTTTCTTT.